This is a list of T cell receptor beta chains from one sample in a study of a mutant IDH1 vaccine in newly diagnosed glioma. For these receptors, no antigen is known. The method was immunoSEQ multiplex PCR; TCRdb's version includes in-frame clones alone and lacks a portion of them. The table shows about 40,000 clones, with 80% to 95% occurring only once. The source material was PBMCs, sampled from a glioma patient whose treatment included an IDH1 peptide vaccine. Receptors originate from a man over 45 with glioma. Both conserved end residues are part of each CDR3. Fields, in order: D gene, J gene, clone size, V gene, CDR3 length, CDR3 DNA, CDR3 protein. A D gene is named only where the DNA matches it firmly. A clone size is listed for some rows: how often the clone was seen (once, few, many), or a class if it is expanded.

TRBD2 TRBJ2-1 . TRBV9 14 TGTGCCAGCAGCTTACAGCGGGGTAACAATGAGCAGTTCTTC CASSLQRGNNEQFF
TRBD1 TRBJ1-2 . TRBV5-6 16 TGTGCCAGCAGCCCAATGCAACAGGGGGCGAACTATGGCTACACCTTC CASSPMQQGANYGYTF
. TRBJ1-4 . TRBV4-3 15 TGCGCCAGCAGCCGCCTTACAGGGACGGATGAAAAACTGTTTTTT CASSRLTGTDEKLFF
. TRBJ2-5 . TRBV30 10 TGTGCCTGGAGTGCGGAGACCCAGTACTTC CAWSAETQYF
. TRBJ1-2 . TRBV10-3 14 TGTGCCATCAGTGAGTCACCGGGTCGGTATGGCTACACCTTC CAISESPGRYGYTF
. TRBJ1-2 . TRBV5-6 19 TGTGCCAGCAGCCTGGAGTTCGGGACACCGGTCGAGTCTAACTATGGCTACACCTTC CASSLEFGTPVESNYGYTF
. TRBJ2-4 once TRBV9 17 TGTGCCAGCAGCGTAGGAGGGGACACTTTAGCCAAAAACATTCAGTACTTC CASSVGGDTLAKNIQYF
TRBD2 TRBJ2-3 once TRBV7-7 14 TGTGCTAGCAGCTTAGCGGGAGGAGGAGATACGCAGTATTTT CASSLAGGGDTQYF
TRBD1 TRBJ1-1 . TRBV28 14 TGTGCCAGCAGCGGACAGGGATTGAACACTGAAGCTTTCTTT CASSGQGLNTEAFF
. TRBJ1-1 . TRBV4-2 15 TGTGCCAGCAGCCAAGATCGGGGCAGAAACACTGAAGCTTTCTTT CASSQDRGRNTEAFF
. TRBJ1-1 . TRBV29-1 12 TGCAGCGTTGTGTGGGGCGCGACTGAAGCTTTCTTT CSVVWGATEAFF
TRBD1 TRBJ2-3 once TRBV5-1 15 TGCGCCAGCAGCCCGGGGACAGGGGGTCCAGATACGCAGTATTTT CASSPGTGGPDTQYF
. TRBJ1-6 . TRBV30 15 TGTGCCTGGAGTGTAAGTCGGGCCTTTAATTCACCCCTCCACTTT CAWSVSRAFNSPLHF
TRBD1 TRBJ1-5 . TRBV30 15 TGTGCCTGGAGCCCACCGACAGGGGTGGGGCAGCCCCAGCATTTT CAWSPPTGVGQPQHF
. TRBJ2-7 . TRBV4-1 14 TGCGCCAGCAGCCAAAGAGGGGACCTCTACGAGCAGTACTTC CASSQRGDLYEQYF
TRBD1 TRBJ1-2 . TRBV27 13 TGTGCCAGCAGTGACCGGGACAGCGATGGCTACACCTTC CASSDRDSDGYTF
. TRBJ2-3 once TRBV7-3 13 TGTGCCAGCAGCTGGACAGTCACAGATACGCAGTATTTT CASSWTVTDTQYF
. TRBJ2-3 . TRBV2 15 TGTGCCAGCAGTGAGGGTTCTCGGAGCACAGATACGCAGTATTTT CASSEGSRSTDTQYF
. TRBJ1-5 . TRBV5-1 15 TGCGCCAGCAGCTTGGCGGGCCAATCGCATCAGCCCCAGCATTTT CASSLAGQSHQPQHF
TRBD1 TRBJ1-1 . TRBV23-1 19 TGCGCCAGGTCGCTGCTTTTCCGGGACAGGGGGGATAAGAGCACTGAAGCTTTCTTT CARSLLFRDRGDKSTEAFF
. TRBJ1-2 . TRBV4-1 14 TGCGCCAGCAGCCAAGGTGTCGGGGGGGATGGCTACACCTTC CASSQGVGGDGYTF
. TRBJ2-7 . TRBV19 13 TGTGCCAGTAGTTTTAAGAGCTCCTACGAGCAGTACTTC CASSFKSSYEQYF
. TRBJ2-6 . TRBV7-2 16 TGTGCCAGCAACCCGGGGGCCTTCTCTGGGGCCAACGTCCTGACTTTC CASNPGAFSGANVLTF
TRBD1 TRBJ1-6 . TRBV4-3 17 TGCGCCAGCAGCGCTTTTACCGGGACAGCTGTTAATTCACCCCTCCACTTT CASSAFTGTAVNSPLHF
. TRBJ1-1 . TRBV28 12 TGTGCCAGCTATAGACAGGAGCCTGAAGCTTTCTTT CASYRQEPEAFF
. TRBJ1-2 . TRBV6-5 13 TGTGCCAGCAGCGACAGGCCTAACTATGGCTACACCTTC CASSDRPNYGYTF
TRBD2 TRBJ2-1 . TRBV6-1 15 TGTGCCAGCAGTGAACTCCGGGAGGGCCGCAATGAGCAGTTCTTC CASSELREGRNEQFF
. TRBJ2-5 . TRBV9 14 TGTGCCAGCAGCTCCGGCATTACGAGGGAGACCCAGTACTTC CASSSGITRETQYF
. TRBJ1-1 . TRBV6-5 15 TGTGCCAGCATCACCGCCCAGGGAGTCGACACTGAAGCTTTCTTT CASITAQGVDTEAFF
. TRBJ1-3 . TRBV28 15 TGTGCCAGCAGTTTCCGGGGGGAGTCTGGAAACACCATATATTTT CASSFRGESGNTIYF
. TRBJ2-7 . TRBV29-1 12 TGCAGCGGGCGAGGGAGCTCCTACGAGCAGTACTTC CSGRGSSYEQYF
. TRBJ2-5 . TRBV4-1 14 TGCGCCAGCAGCCAAGCAAGAATACAAGAGACCCAGTACTTC CASSQARIQETQYF
. TRBJ1-1 . TRBV2 13 TGTGCCAGCAGAGCACGGGCCAACGGTGGAGCTTTCTTT CASRARANGGAFF
. TRBJ2-5 . TRBV4-1 14 TGCGCCAGCAGCCAGAGGGTGGGGCAAGAGACCCAGTACTTC CASSQRVGQETQYF
. TRBJ1-6 . TRBV7-2 17 TGTGCCAGCAGTGACGAGGGTCCGAGTGGTCCGCGAGAAAGACTTCACTTT CASSDEGPSGPRERLHF
. TRBJ2-7 once TRBV11-3 17 TGTGCCAGCAGCTTAGTAGGGCTTCCTACTCCACTTTACGAGCAGTACTTC CASSLVGLPTPLYEQYF
. TRBJ1-2 . TRBV6-1 15 TGTGCCAGCAGTGAAGGAGGTTCCCCTAACTATGGCTACACCTTC CASSEGGSPNYGYTF
. TRBJ1-5 . TRBV6-6 15 TGTGCCAGCACCCACGGGACGGCTTACAATCAGCCCCAGCATTTT CASTHGTAYNQPQHF
TRBD2 TRBJ2-7 . TRBV7-3 15 TGTGCCAGCAGCTTCCTAGCGGGGACGACCTACGAGCAGTACTTC CASSFLAGTTYEQYF
. TRBJ2-2 few TRBV6-4 14 TGTGCCAGCAGTGATCAGGAGTCTGCCGGGGAGCTGTTTTTT CASSDQESAGELFF
. TRBJ2-5 . TRBV4-1 13 TGCGCCAGCAGCCGACTCCTTGGGGAGACCCAGTACTTC CASSRLLGETQYF
. TRBJ2-3 . TRBV5-6 16 TGTGCCAGCAGCCTCGGAATCGCGGAACGAACAGATACGCAGTATTTT CASSLGIAERTDTQYF
. TRBJ1-5 . TRBV10-2 16 TGCGCCAGCAGTGTGGGCCGGGCGGATAGCAATCAGCCCCAGCATTTT CASSVGRADSNQPQHF
. TRBJ1-5 . TRBV4-1 16 TGCGCCAGCAGCCAAACTGGGGGGGCTGGCAATCAGCCCCAGCATTTT CASSQTGGAGNQPQHF
. TRBJ1-6 . TRBV6-4 16 TGTGCCAGCAGTCCTCAGGGGAGGATTAATAATTCACCCCTCCACTTT CASSPQGRINNSPLHF
. TRBJ1-1 . TRBV14 13 TGTGCCAGCAGCCACGCAGCAGGGTCTGAAGCTTTCTTT CASSHAAGSEAFF
. TRBJ2-7 . TRBV5-6 16 TGTGCCAGCAGCTTACGACTCAGGGCGGCCCAATACGAGCAGTACTTC CASSLRLRAAQYEQYF
TRBD1 TRBJ2-7 . TRBV6-4 16 TGTGCCAGCAGGAACTCTTACAGGGGGCGCTTTTGTGAGCAGTACTTC CASRNSYRGRFCEQYF
TRBD1 TRBJ2-6 . TRBV7-9 15 TGTGCCAGCAGCCCCGAGGGGGCCGGGGCCAACGTCCTGACTTTC CASSPEGAGANVLTF